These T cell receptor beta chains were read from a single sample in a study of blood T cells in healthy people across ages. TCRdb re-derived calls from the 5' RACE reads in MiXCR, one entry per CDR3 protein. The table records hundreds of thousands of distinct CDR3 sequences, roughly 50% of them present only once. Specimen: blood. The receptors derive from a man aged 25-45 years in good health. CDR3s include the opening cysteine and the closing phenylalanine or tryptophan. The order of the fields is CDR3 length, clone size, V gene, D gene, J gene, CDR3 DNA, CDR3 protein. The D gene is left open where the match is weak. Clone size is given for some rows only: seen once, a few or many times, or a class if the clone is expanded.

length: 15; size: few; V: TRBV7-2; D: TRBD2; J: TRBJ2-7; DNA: TGTGCCAGCAGCTGGGGACTAGCGGGTACCTACGAGCAGTACTTC; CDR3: CASSWGLAGTYEQYF
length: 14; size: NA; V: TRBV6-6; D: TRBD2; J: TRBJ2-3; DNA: TGTGCCAGCACCGGGGGGAAGTTGTCAGATACGCAGTATTTT; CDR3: CASTGGKLSDTQYF
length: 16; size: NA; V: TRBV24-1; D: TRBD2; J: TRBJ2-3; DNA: TGTGCCACCAGTGATTTAGCGGGGCGCCGCACAGATACGCAGTATTTT; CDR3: CATSDLAGRRTDTQYF
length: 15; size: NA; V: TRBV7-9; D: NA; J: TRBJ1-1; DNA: TGTGCCAGCAGCTCGCCCTCAGGGTTGAACACTGAAGCTTTCTTT; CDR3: CASSSPSGLNTEAFF
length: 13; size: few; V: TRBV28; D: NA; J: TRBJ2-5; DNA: TGTGCCAGCAGTTTAAGTATTCAGGAGACCCAGTACTTC; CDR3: CASSLSIQETQYF
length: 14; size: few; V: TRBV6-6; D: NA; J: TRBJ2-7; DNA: TGTGCCAGCAGGTTAGACAGATCCTCCTACGAGCAGTACTTC; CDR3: CASRLDRSSYEQYF
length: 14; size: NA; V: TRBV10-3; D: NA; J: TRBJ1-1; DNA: TGTGCCATCAGTGGAAAAAGGGAGGACACTGAAGCTTTCTTT; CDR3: CAISGKREDTEAFF
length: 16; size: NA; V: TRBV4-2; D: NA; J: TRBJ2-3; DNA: TGTGCCAGCAGCCAGGCGGCAGGGGTTCGCACAGATACGCAGTATTTT; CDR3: CASSQAAGVRTDTQYF
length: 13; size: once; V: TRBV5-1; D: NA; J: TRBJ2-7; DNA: TGCGCCAGCAGCATGAGATGGGGAGTCGAGCAGTACTTC; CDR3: CASSMRWGVEQYF
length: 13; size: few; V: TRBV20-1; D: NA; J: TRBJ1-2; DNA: TGCAGTGCCGTAACTTGGGACTCCTATGGCTACACCTTC; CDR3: CSAVTWDSYGYTF
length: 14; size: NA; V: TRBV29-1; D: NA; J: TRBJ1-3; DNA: TGCAGCGTTTCATCGGACCTCTCTGGAAACACCATATATTTT; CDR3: CSVSSDLSGNTIYF
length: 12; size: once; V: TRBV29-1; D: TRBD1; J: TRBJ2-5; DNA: TGCAGCGTTAGACAGGGTAGAGAGACCCAGTACTTC; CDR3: CSVRQGRETQYF
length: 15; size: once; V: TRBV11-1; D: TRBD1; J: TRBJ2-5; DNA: TGTGCCAGCAGTTCAGGGACAGGGGCCTACAATGAGCAGTACTTC; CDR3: CASSSGTGAYNEQYF
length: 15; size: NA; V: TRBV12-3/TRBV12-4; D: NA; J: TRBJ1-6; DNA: TGTGCCAGCAGTTTGCGGGCCCCGTATAATTCACCCCTCCACTTT; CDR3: CASSLRAPYNSPLHF
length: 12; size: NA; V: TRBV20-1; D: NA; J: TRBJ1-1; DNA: TGCAGTGCCGGGAGGCAGAACACTGAAGCTTTCTTT; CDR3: CSAGRQNTEAFF
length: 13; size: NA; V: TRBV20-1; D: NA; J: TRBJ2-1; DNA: TGCAGTGCCGACAGGCTCCCCTCCCCGGAGCAGTTCTTC; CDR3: CSADRLPSPEQFF